The 29 T cell receptor beta chains below all came from one sample that was sequenced in a study of beta chain features in type 1 diabetes. The investigators reverse transcribed all of the isolated RNA, so they sequenced expressed TCRB transcripts. Sequencing was performed with immunoSEQ multiplex PCR; in TCRdb, only in-frame clones are kept and a portion is missing. The sample has some 99,000 clones; less than 40% are singletons. Sequencing used stem cell memory CD4+ T cells from blood. The receptors come from a young woman in good health.

Only a few counts were recorded for this clone. The V and J genes are TRBV18 and TRBJ2-5; D gene ambiguous. V was clipped by 4 bases and J by 5 bases, with 11 bases between them. Germline assignment: CDR1 KGHSH and CDR2 LQKENI. The CDR3 contains 13 residues. CDR3 amino acids: CASSRSGRETQYF. The CDR3 DNA follows: TGTGCCAGCTCACGATCGGGTAGGGAGACCCAGTACTTC.

This chain links TRBV7-2 with TRBJ2-7; D possibly corresponds to TRBD1 (6 bases). The CDR3 sequence is 15 residues long. Germline CDR1 and CDR2: SGHTA and FQGNSA. V dropped 5 bases and J dropped 3 bases, with 17 bases sitting between them. CDR3: CASSVQGHLFYEQYF. CDR3 DNA: TGTGCCAGCAGCGTACAGGGCCATTTGTTCTACGAGCAGTACTTC.

The chain employs TRBV27 and TRBJ2-1; 9 nucleotides agree with TRBD1. CDR1 and CDR2 from the germline V gene are MNHEY and SMNVEV (reference sequence). The CDR3 consists of 15 residues. The J segment lost 2 bases and the V segment lost 8 bases, leaving 7 bases of the junction unmatched. CDR3 nucleotides: TGTGCCAGCTACCATCGGGACAGGGCCTACAATGAGCAGTTCTTC. Amino acids: CASYHRDRAYNEQFF.

This clone was counted between two and nine times. DNA for the CDR3: TGTGCCAGCAGGGTCCGGGCGGGCGATAACAATGAGCAGTTCTTC. Translation: CASRVRAGDNNEQFF. This sequence joins TRBV28 and TRBJ2-1; the D gene is possibly TRBD2 (5 bases). The CDR3 spans 15 residues. V was pared by 6 bases and J by 5 bases, with 17 bases between. Germline V gives CDR1 MDHEN, CDR2 SYDVKM.

This clone was counted between two and nine times. The chain joins TRBV30 to TRBJ2-5; D is unresolved. Trimming cost V 0 bases and J 4 bases, with 9 bases left between them. This CDR3 spans 13 amino acids. In germline, CDR1 is GTSNPN, CDR2 SVGIG (reference sequence). The CDR3 DNA reads TGTGCCTGGAGTGTCCGTAGTCGAGAGACCCAGTACTTC. Translated: CAWSVRSRETQYF.

This rearrangement joins TRBV7-9 to TRBJ2-1; 9 bases are a match to TRBD2. Per germline, CDR1 SEHNR and CDR2 FQNEAQ (reference sequence). This CDR3 contains 15 residues. V shed 0 bases and J 5 bases; nucleotides not matched to a gene: 2. The CDR3 nucleotides are TGTGCCAGCAGCTTAGCTCTAGCGGGACACAATGAGCAGTTCTTC. Its protein product is CASSLALAGHNEQFF.

The V gene is TRBV5-5, the J gene TRBJ2-1; D might be TRBD1 (5 bases). CDR1 is SGHKS, CDR2 YYEKEE, per germline (reference sequence). V was trimmed by 3 bases and J by 3 bases, leaving 13 bases between them. The CDR3 has 15 amino acids. The CDR3 coding sequence is TGTGCCAGCAGCTCGGTCGACAGAAGCTACAATGAGCAGTTCTTC. Translation gives CASSSVDRSYNEQFF. Drawing the rest from reference TRBV5-5 and TRBJ2-1, the complete variable domain is DAGVTQSPTHLIKTRGQQVTLRCSPISGHKSVSWYQQVLGQGPQFIFQYYEKEERGRGNFPDRFSARQFPNYSSELNVNALLLGDSALYLCASSSVDRSYNEQFFGPGTRLTVL.

V and J are TRBV30 and TRBJ1-3; 7 positions match TRBD1. Germline-derived CDR1 and CDR2 are GTSNPN and SVGIG (reference sequence). V shed 2 bases and J 0 bases; nucleotides not matched to a gene: 25. The CDR3 has 22 residues. CDR3 protein: CAWSMIIAGQWTTRSSGNTIYF. The CDR3 DNA follows: TGTGCCTGGAGTATGATAATCGCGGGACAGTGGACGACCCGTAGCTCTGGAAACACCATATATTTT.

This clone appeared a few times. The chain employs TRBV18 and TRBJ1-3, with D perhaps TRBD1 (6 bases). Germline CDR1 and CDR2: KGHSH and LQKENI. This CDR3 has 17 residues. V was pared by 3 bases and J by 0 bases, with 15 bases between. The CDR3 spells CASSPATGTISGNTIYF. CDR3 DNA: TGTGCCAGCTCACCCGCTACAGGGACTATCTCTGGAAACACCATATATTTT.

This chain uses TRBV29-1 with TRBJ1-5, with D unclear. The germline CDR1 and CDR2 sequences are SQVTM and ANQGSEA. The CDR3 totals 12 residues. V lost 6 bases, J lost 7 bases, and 13 bases lay in between. The CDR3 nucleotides read TGCAGCGTAGGACGTGCGGGCCAGCCCCAGCATTTT. It encodes CSVGRAGQPQHF. Full variable domain (remainder filled in from reference TRBV29-1 and TRBJ1-5): SAVISQKPSRDICQRGTSLTIQCQVDSQVTMMFWYRQQPGQSLTLIATANQGSEATYESGFVIDKFPISRPNLTFSTLTVSNMSPEDSSIYLCSVGRAGQPQHFGDGTRLSIL.

This clone was picked up a small number of times. The genes are TRBV14 and TRBJ2-7; no firm D call. The CDR3 spans 13 residues. CDR1 and CDR2 (germline): SGHDN, FVKESK. V dropped 2 bases and J dropped 4 bases, with 9 bases sitting between them. For the CDR3, the DNA is TGTGCCAGCAGCCAATCATTTCAGTACGAGCAGTACTTC. Encoded protein: CASSQSFQYEQYF.

This clone occurred a few times. This CDR3 is CASSLAGTEFDTQYF. The CDR3 DNA is TGTGCCAGCAGTCTAGCCGGGACAGAATTTGATACGCAGTATTTT. The gene calls are TRBV28 and TRBJ2-3; 7 nucleotides line up with TRBD1. The CDR3 is 15 residues long. V gave up 5 bases and J gave up 6 bases; unmatched junction bases: 11. Per germline, CDR1 MDHEN and CDR2 SYDVKM.

This clone was found a few times. The chain carries TRBV29-1 and TRBJ2-7; 10 nucleotides match TRBD1. Trimming at V came to 5 bases and at J to 6 bases, leaving 10 bases not matched to a gene. CDR3 size: 14 residues. Germline CDR1 reads SQVTM; CDR2 reads ANQGSEA. The CDR3 DNA reads as TGCAGCGTTCTAAGATGGGGACAGGGGTCCGAGCAGTACTTC. Amino acids: CSVLRWGQGSEQYF.

This clone was seen more than once but under ten times. The V gene is TRBV6-1, the J gene TRBJ2-7, with 7 bases aligning to TRBD1. The V gene's germline CDR1 is MNHNS and CDR2 SASEGT. V shed 3 bases, J shed 3 bases, and the junction held 17 bases outside the gene matches. The CDR3 contains 18 residues. CDR3 sequence: CASSDQLLGQERSYEQYF. The CDR3, as DNA: TGTGCCAGCAGTGATCAATTACTTGGACAGGAGAGAAGCTACGAGCAGTACTTC.

This clone was seen a few times. The chain has TRBV7-8 and TRBJ2-1; 9 nucleotides line up with TRBD1. The CDR3 loop spans 16 amino acids. J lost 2 bases, V lost 5 bases, and 7 bases had no gene match. Germline V CDR1 and CDR2: SGHVS, FQNEAQ. The CDR3: CASSRRDRVTYNEQFF. The CDR3 region has the DNA TGTGCCAGCAGCAGACGGGACAGGGTTACCTACAATGAGCAGTTCTTC.

V is TRBV5-1 and J is TRBJ1-2; TRBD1 agrees at 9 bases. V lost 1 base to trimming and J lost 8 bases; unmatched junction nucleotides: 6. The CDR3 has 14 residues. The germline gives CDR1 SGHRS, CDR2 YFSETQ. The CDR3 sequence: CASSLIQGAKGYTF. The CDR3 nucleotides are TGCGCCAGCAGCTTGATACAGGGGGCAAAAGGCTACACCTTC.

This chain uses TRBV7-2 with TRBJ2-3; no firm D call. With 2 bases removed from V and 9 bases from J, the gap between germline ends came to 6 bases. Germline values: CDR1 SGHTA, CDR2 FQGNSA. This CDR3 contains 11 residues. The CDR3 region is CASSLTRTQYF. The CDR3 DNA reads as TGTGCCAGCAGCTTAACGCGGACGCAGTATTTT.

This clone has just a few counts. In DNA, the CDR3 is TGTGCCACCAGCAGGGTCCGGGGGGAAAAACTGTTTTTT. It translates to CATSRVRGEKLFF. This rearrangement joins TRBV15 to TRBJ1-4, with D tentatively TRBD1 (5 bases). Germline V gene lookup returns CDR1 LNHNV and CDR2 YYDKDF (reference sequence). V was trimmed by 3 bases and J by 8 bases, leaving 10 bases between them. The CDR3 runs to 13 residues. Combining the CDR3 with reference TRBV15 and TRBJ1-4 gives the whole variable domain DAMVIQNPRYQVTQFGKPVTLSCSQTLNHNVMYWYQQKSSQAPKLLFHYYDKDFNNEADTPDNFQSRRPNTSFCFLDIRSPGLGDTAMYLCATSRVRGEKLFFGSGTQLSVL.

The chain joins TRBV6-1 to TRBJ2-7; 8 bases line up with TRBD1. V trimming: 6 bases; J trimming: 3 bases; junction bases outside the gene matches: 7. Germline assignment: CDR1 MNHNS and CDR2 SASEGT. The CDR3 consists of 14 residues. The CDR3 nucleotides are TGTGCCAGCAGACGGACAGGGTCAAACTACGAGCAGTACTTC. Its translation: CASRRTGSNYEQYF.

The chain uses TRBV9 and TRBJ2-7, with D perhaps matching TRBD1 (5 bases). This CDR3 is built from 13 residues. CDR1 SGDLS and CDR2 YYNGEE come from the germline V gene. Trimming removed 4 bases at V and 1 base at J, with 9 bases between. CDR3 nucleotides: TGTGCCAGCAGCTTTAAGGGGTCCTACGAGCAGTACTTC. Amino acids: CASSFKGSYEQYF.

This sequence joins TRBV11-2 and TRBJ2-2; 11 bases line up with TRBD2. Germline V gives CDR1 SGHAT, CDR2 FQNNGV. After removal of 2 bases from V and 0 bases from J, the junction contained 8 bases not matched to a gene. This CDR3 spans 19 amino acids. DNA for the CDR3: TGTGCCAGCAGCTTAAGATTAGCGGGAGGGTCTACGAACACCGGGGAGCTGTTTTTT. This encodes CASSLRLAGGSTNTGELFF. The full variable domain, rest sourced from reference TRBV11-2 and TRBJ2-2, is EAGVAQSPRYKIIEKRQSVAFWCNPISGHATLYWYQQILGQGPKLLIQFQNNGVVDDSQLPKDRFSAERLKGVDSTLKIQPAKLEDSAVYLCASSLRLAGGSTNTGELFFGEGSRLTVL.

The chain links TRBV15 to TRBJ2-1; 10 bases fit TRBD1. V shed 0 bases and J 7 bases; nucleotides not matched to a gene: 15. The CDR3 is 19 residues long. CDR1 is LNHNV and CDR2 is YYDKDF in the germline V gene (reference sequence). The CDR3 DNA reads TGTGCCACCAGCAGAGAGGAGACAGGGGGCTTTGTCAGCTGGAATGAGCAGTTCTTC. As protein: CATSREETGGFVSWNEQFF. The full variable domain, completed using reference TRBV15 and TRBJ2-1, is DAMVIQNPRYQVTQFGKPVTLSCSQTLNHNVMYWYQQKSSQAPKLLFHYYDKDFNNEADTPDNFQSRRPNTSFCFLDIRSPGLGDTAMYLCATSREETGGFVSWNEQFFGPGTRLTVL.

The chain links TRBV7-3 to TRBJ2-2; D is uncertain. From germline, CDR1 is SGHTA and CDR2 FQGTGA. The V end was cut by 5 bases, the J end by 0 bases, with 4 bases between. CDR3 length equals 13 residues. The CDR3 region is CASSATNTGELFF. CDR3 bases: TGTGCCAGCAGCGCGACGAACACCGGGGAGCTGTTTTTT.

This clone was found a few times. The rearrangement uses TRBV28 and TRBJ2-7; unclear D gene. Germline assignment: CDR1 MDHEN and CDR2 SYDVKM. V lost 6 bases and J lost 3, with 9 bases in between. CDR3 size: 12 residues. Here the CDR3 reads CASSPRNYEQYF. CDR3 nucleotides: TGTGCCAGCAGCCCGAGGAACTACGAGCAGTACTTC.

V gene TRBV6-1 combines with J gene TRBJ2-4, with D possibly matching TRBD1 (5 bases). There are 17 residues in the CDR3. V gave up 6 bases and J gave up 2 bases, with 20 bases separating them. Germline CDR1 is MNHNS and CDR2 is SASEGT. CDR3 residues: CASREYWKGLSKNIQYF. Here the CDR3 DNA reads TGTGCCAGCAGGGAATATTGGAAGGGGCTGTCCAAAAACATTCAGTACTTC.

CDR3 DNA sequence: TGCAGCGGCCTAACTAGCGGGATAAGGGGTGAGCAGTTCTTC. Amino acid sequence: CSGLTSGIRGEQFF. The rearrangement links TRBV29-1 to TRBJ2-1, with TRBD2 matching 10 bases. Germline assignment: CDR1 SQVTM and CDR2 ANQGSEA. The CDR3 is made up of 14 amino acids. V trimming: 7 bases; J trimming: 9 bases; junction bases outside the gene matches: 12.

The V gene is TRBV27, the J gene TRBJ1-6, with TRBD1 matching over 10 bases. V gave up 6 bases and J gave up 9 bases; unmatched junction bases: 5. Per germline, CDR1 MNHEY and CDR2 SMNVEV (reference sequence). The CDR3 contains 14 residues. CDR3 in DNA: TGTGCCAGCAGCACAGGGACAGGGGTTTCACCCCTCCACTTT. As protein: CASSTGTGVSPLHF.

The chain is built from TRBV29-1 and TRBJ2-1; 9 bases are a match to TRBD1. The CDR3 covers 16 residues. The trim removed 6 bases at V and 7 bases at J, leaving 16 bases unmatched. From germline, CDR1 is SQVTM and CDR2 ANQGSEA. The CDR3 bases are TGCAGCGTCGGCCGGGTGGGACAGGGTTTTTCGAATGAGCAGTTCTTC. It is translated as CSVGRVGQGFSNEQFF.

The chain recombines TRBV18 with TRBJ1-5; a possible D gene is TRBD1 (6 bases). Germline assignment: CDR1 KGHSH and CDR2 LQKENI. This CDR3 contains 16 residues. The ends were cut back, 5 bases at V and 4 bases at J, with 18 bases in the middle. CDR3 nucleotide sequence: TGTGCCAGCTCAGCGGCCGGGACACAGTCAAATCAGCCCCAGCATTTT. This codes for CASSAAGTQSNQPQHF.